This T cell receptor beta chain appears in the sequencing data of a study of CD8+ T cells in alopecia areata. Study-wide background: By percentage of affected scalp area, the severity of treated patients was scored.

cDNA serving as the sequencing template came from extracted, reverse transcribed RNA. Data came from immunoSEQ multiplex PCR; TCRdb stores just in-frame clones and leaves some out. Among some 160,000 clones listed, 50% to 70% were seen once. This clone has only a few counts. The V gene's germline CDR1 is SGHVS and CDR2 FQNEAQ. V was pared by 5 bases and J by 5 bases, with 10 bases of the junction left unmatched. This CDR3 comprises 16 residues. Noted treatment: oral pan-JAK inhibitor, 5-10 mg twice daily. The receptor's source is a human donor with alopecia areata. The sequences come from CD4+ T cells sorted from blood, collected at week 4, from a patient treated with tofacitinib. The V and J genes are TRBV7-8 and TRBJ2-1; 9 nucleotides line up with TRBD2. The CDR3 bases are TGTGCCAGCAGCCCCGGGCGGCTAGCGGGGAACAATGAGCAGTTCTTC. Translation gives CASSPGRLAGNNEQFF.